This T cell receptor beta chain was identified in a study of Ad26.COV2.S vaccination and SARS-CoV-2 variants. The overall study: Ad26.COV2.S arm of COV1001 included the donor. Recipients of Ad26.COV2.S got it intramuscularly, once or twice 56 days apart.

Study-level results: Among vaccine recipients, spike-specific TCR breadth exceeded that of placebo recipients. Breadth of non-spike TCRs did not differ between vaccinees and placebo recipients.

Described treatment: roughly 18 received Ad26.COV2.S at low or high dose, single or two shots; about 5 received placebo; per-sample allocation not given. Collection of the samples took place on day 63 after the first injection of vaccine or placebo. A word on this clone: As yet, its antigen is unknown.

The assay was immunoSEQ multiplex PCR, and TCRdb's table has in-frame clones only and misses some. The sample consists of 450,000 to 550,000 clones, 70% to 90% of them appearing once. The sequencing used peripheral blood, collected in a trial of Ad26.COV2.S vaccine versus placebo. This TCR was recovered from a person aged 18-65 years who received the Ad26.COV2.S COVID-19 vaccine or a placebo.

This CDR3 reads CASSLVGRPGELFF. The DNA of the CDR3 is TGTGCCAGCAGCTTAGTAGGCCGACCCGGGGAGCTGTTTTTT. This chain links TRBV7-9 with TRBJ2-2, with D unresolved. The CDR3 spans 14 residues. CDR1 and CDR2 (germline): SEHNR, FQNEAQ (reference sequence). V gave up 1 base and J gave up 6 bases, with 9 bases separating them.